This T cell receptor beta chain originates from a study of Ad26.COV2.S vaccination and SARS-CoV-2 variants. Study results and limitations: Spike-specific TCR breadth in vaccine recipients exceeded that seen in placebo recipients.

The treatment here: about 20 received Ad26.COV2.S at low or high dose, single or two shots; 5 received placebo; per-sample allocation not given. Samples came from day 63 after the first vaccine or placebo injection. This person who donated was an adult of 18-55 years in Boston. The assay was immunoSEQ multiplex PCR, and TCRdb's table has in-frame clones only and misses some. The sample lists about 350,000 clones; about 85% were seen once. The germline gives CDR1 LNHDA, CDR2 SQIVND (reference sequence). J was trimmed by 10 bases and V by 4 bases; bases with no gene match: 4. The length of the CDR3 is 14 residues. A remark on this clone: The antigen is undetermined.

This sample comprised peripheral blood, obtained in a trial of Ad26.COV2.S vaccine versus placebo. The rearrangement links TRBV19 to TRBJ1-6; 10 bases match TRBD1. This clonotype was sampled from a person aged 18-60 years who received the Ad26.COV2.S COVID-19 vaccine or a placebo. The DNA for the CDR3 is TGTGCCAGTAGTAGGGGGACAGGGGACTCACCCCTCCACTTT. Encoded protein: CASSRGTGDSPLHF.